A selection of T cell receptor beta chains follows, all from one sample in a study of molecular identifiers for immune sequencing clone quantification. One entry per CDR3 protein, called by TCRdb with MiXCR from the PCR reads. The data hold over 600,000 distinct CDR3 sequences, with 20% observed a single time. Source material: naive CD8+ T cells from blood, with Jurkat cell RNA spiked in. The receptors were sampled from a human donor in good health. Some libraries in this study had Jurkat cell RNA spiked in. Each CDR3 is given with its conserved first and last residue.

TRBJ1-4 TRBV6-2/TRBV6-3 CASSPSEGLELFF
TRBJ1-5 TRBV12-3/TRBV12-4 CASSPHPGNQPQHF
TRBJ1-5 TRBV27 CASRLVAGTAASPQHF
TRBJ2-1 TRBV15 CATSRVLQGGEQFF
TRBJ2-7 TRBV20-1 CSANNRDRFLGQQYF
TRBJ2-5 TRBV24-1 CATSDPDRGETQYF
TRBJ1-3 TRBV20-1 CSARDRGLSHSGNTIYF
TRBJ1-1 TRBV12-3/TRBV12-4 CASSTGTGVMNTEAFF
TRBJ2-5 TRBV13 CASSLHGPQETQYF
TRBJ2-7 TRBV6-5 CASGFPLAGGSYEQYF
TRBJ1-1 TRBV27 CASSLHVRLNTEAFF
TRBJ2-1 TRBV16 CASGPFPGSNEQFF
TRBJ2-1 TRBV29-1 CSVPDREGDFSYNEQFF
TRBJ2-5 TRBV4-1 CASSQDIRVGETQYF
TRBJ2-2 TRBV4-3 CAGSQDVTGGASGELFF
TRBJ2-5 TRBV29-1 CSVEDPQILVRETQYF
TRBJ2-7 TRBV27 CASSLRTGIIYEQYF
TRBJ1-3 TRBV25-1 CASSHRDSIYSGNTIYF
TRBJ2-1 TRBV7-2 CASSFTGRYNEQFF
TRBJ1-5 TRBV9 CASSDAYSNQPQHF
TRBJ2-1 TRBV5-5 CASSWEFYNEQFF
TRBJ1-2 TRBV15 CATSRDRRANYGYTF
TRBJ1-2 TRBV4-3 CASSQDIANYGYTF
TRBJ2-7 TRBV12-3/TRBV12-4 CASSFVSMGSEQYF
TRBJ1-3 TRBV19 CASSNRQGTGNTIYF
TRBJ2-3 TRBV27 CASSSLAADTRYF
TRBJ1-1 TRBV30 CAWSAGTAPNTEAFF
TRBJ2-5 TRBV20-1 CSARDPGQGILQETQYF
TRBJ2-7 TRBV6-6 CASNSGSWVHEQYF
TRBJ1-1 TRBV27 CASSPSGTLKAEAFF
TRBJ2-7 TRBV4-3 CASSQDTGREQYF
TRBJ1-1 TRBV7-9 CASSLVGEGENTEAFF
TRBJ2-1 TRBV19 CASSMGASGSDEQFF
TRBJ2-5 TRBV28 CAPNRGVAGVETQYF
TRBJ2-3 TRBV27 CASSFGLTSTDTQYF
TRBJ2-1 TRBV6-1 CAIDGGSSYNEQFF
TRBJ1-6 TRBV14 CASSQGRGLSYNSPLHF
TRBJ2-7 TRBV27 CASSLMGPSSYEQYF